This TCR beta chain was identified in a study of cytomegalovirus exposure and HLA in healthy donors. The CDR3 runs 17 residues. Trimming shortened V by 1 base and J by 1 base, and 13 bases separated the two germline ends. Germline V gene sequence: CDR1 SGHNT, CDR2 YENEEA. Clones were read by immunoSEQ multiplex PCR, and TCRdb kept only the in-frame ones, dropping some. The top ten hold roughly 2.1% of the sample, which has roughly 84,000 clones, roughly 90% seen once. The sample taken for sequencing was PBMCs. The chain is built from TRBV11-3 and TRBJ2-2, with D uncertain. This TCR was recovered from a man aged 25 to 45 in good health and CMV-seronegative. The chain's CDR3 is CASSLGLGPKNTGELFF. The CDR3 DNA follows: TGTGCCAGCAGCTTAGGGCTGGGCCCCAAGAACACCGGGGAGCTGTTTTTT.